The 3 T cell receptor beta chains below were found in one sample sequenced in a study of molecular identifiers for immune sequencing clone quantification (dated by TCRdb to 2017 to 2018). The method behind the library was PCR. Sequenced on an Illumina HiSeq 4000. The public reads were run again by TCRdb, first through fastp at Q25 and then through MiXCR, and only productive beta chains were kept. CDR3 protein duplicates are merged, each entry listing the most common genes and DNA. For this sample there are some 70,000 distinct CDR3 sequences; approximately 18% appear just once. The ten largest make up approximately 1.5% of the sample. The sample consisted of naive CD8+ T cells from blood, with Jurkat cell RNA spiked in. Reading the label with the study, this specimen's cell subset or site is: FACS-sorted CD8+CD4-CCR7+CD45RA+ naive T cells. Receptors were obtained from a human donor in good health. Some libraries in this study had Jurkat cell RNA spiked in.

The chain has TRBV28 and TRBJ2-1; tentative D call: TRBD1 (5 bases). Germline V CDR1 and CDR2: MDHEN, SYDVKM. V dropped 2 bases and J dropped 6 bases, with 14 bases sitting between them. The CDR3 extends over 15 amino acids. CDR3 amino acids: CASSLRGSKSNEQFF. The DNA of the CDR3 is TGTGCCAGCAGTTTAAGGGGTTCCAAATCCAATGAGCAGTTCTTC.

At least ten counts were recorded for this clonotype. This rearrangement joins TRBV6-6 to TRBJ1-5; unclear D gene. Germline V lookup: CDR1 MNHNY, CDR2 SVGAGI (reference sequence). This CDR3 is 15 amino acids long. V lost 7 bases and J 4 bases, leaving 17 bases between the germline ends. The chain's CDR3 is CASIKGPMRNQPQHF. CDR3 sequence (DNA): TGTGCCAGCATCAAGGGTCCCATGCGAAATCAGCCCCAGCATTTT.

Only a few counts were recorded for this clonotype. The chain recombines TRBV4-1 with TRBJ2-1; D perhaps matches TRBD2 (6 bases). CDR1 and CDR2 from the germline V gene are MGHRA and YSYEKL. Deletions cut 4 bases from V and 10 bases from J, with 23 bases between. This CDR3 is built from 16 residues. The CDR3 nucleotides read TGCGCCAGCAGCCGCCGTTCCGGGACTGGGCTCGGGGAGCAGTTCTTC. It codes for CASSRRSGTGLGEQFF.